This T cell receptor (beta chain) came from a study of cytomegalovirus exposure and HLA in healthy donors. V dropped 6 bases and J dropped 6; count of bases not matched to a gene: 9. CDR1 is MNHNS and CDR2 is SASEGT in the germline V gene. The CDR3 spans 15 residues. With 60 Vbeta and 13 Jbeta primers, the PCR was carried out. Here immunoSEQ multiplex PCR was the method, and the copy in TCRdb shows in-frame clones only, minus some. The sample has 200,000 or so clones, approximately 78% seen once. The V gene is TRBV6-1, the J gene TRBJ2-7; 12 bases map to TRBD2. This TCR came from a woman in her forties or fifties in good health and CMV-seropositive. The material sequenced was PBMCs. The CDR3 DNA follows: TGTGCCAGCAGAACCGGCCTAGCGGGAGGGGCCGAGCAGTACTTC. Protein: CASRTGLAGGAEQYF.